This T cell receptor (beta chain) was found in a study of T cell responses to AZD1222 COVID-19 vaccine. Concerning this clone: Its target is unknown.

Regarding the study as a whole: Recipients of two AZD1222 doses showed rising Spike-specific TCR breadth and depth.

Per the germline V gene, CDR1 is SQVTM and CDR2 is ANQGSEA. CDR3 size: 16 residues. V lost 0 bases and J lost 3, with 18 bases in between. The repertoire was sequenced with immunoSEQ multiplex PCR; TCRdb's copy has only in-frame clones and lacks some. The sample lists about 140,000 clones, more than 85% seen once, with about 2.5% in the top ten. The genes are TRBV29-1 and TRBJ2-7, with D tentatively TRBD1 (5 bases). Here the sequenced sample was peripheral blood, taken on day 0 of AZD1222 vaccination. This TCR was recovered from an adult in good health. The CDR3 region is CSVEEGDYGRGYEQYF. DNA of the CDR3: TGCAGCGTTGAAGAAGGGGATTACGGACGAGGCTACGAGCAGTACTTC.